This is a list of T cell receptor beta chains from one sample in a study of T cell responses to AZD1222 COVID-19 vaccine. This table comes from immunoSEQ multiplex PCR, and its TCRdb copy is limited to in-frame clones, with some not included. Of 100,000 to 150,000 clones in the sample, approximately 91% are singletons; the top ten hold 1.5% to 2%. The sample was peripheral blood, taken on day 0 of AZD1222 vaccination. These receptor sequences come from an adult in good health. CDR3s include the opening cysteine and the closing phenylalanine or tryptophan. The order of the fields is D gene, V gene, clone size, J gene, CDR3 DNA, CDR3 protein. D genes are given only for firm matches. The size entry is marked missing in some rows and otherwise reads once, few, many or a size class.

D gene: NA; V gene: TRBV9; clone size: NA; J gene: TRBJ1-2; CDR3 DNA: TGTGCCAGCAGCGGGGACCGAGCCTATGGCTACACCTTC; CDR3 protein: CASSGDRAYGYTF
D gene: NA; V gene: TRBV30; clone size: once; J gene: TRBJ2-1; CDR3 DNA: TGTGCCGGAAGCCAGGGGGGAATTAGTGAGCAGTTCTTC; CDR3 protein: CAGSQGGISEQFF
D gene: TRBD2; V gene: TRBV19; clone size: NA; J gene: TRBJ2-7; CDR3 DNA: TGTGCCAGTAGTCCCCTTAGCGGGAGTCCCCACGAGCAGTACTTC; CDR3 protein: CASSPLSGSPHEQYF
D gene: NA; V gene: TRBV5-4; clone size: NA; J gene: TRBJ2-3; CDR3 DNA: TGTGCCAGCAGCGTAAGTTCTAGCACAGATACGCAGTATTTT; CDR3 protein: CASSVSSSTDTQYF
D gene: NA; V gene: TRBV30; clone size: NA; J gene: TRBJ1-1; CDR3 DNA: TGTGCCTGGAGTGCAGGGCAAGGCGCTGAAGCTTTCTTT; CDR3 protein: CAWSAGQGAEAFF
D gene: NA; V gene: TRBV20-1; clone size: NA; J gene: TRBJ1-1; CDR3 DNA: TGCAGTGCTAGTCCGCTTACGGATTTGGGCACTGAAGCTTTCTTT; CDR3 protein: CSASPLTDLGTEAFF
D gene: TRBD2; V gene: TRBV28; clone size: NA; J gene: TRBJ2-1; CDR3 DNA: TGTGCCAGCAGTTCCGCGGGAGGGCCGGGATCCTACAATGAGCAGTTCTTC; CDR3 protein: CASSSAGGPGSYNEQFF
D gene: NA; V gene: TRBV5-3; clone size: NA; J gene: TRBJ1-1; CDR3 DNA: TGTGCCAGAAGCGCGGAGGGGTCGGGGAACACTGAAGCTTTCTTT; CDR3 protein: CARSAEGSGNTEAFF
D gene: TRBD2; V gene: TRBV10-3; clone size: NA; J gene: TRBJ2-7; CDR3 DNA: TGTGCCATCAGTGAGCAAAGACTAGCGGTATACGAGCAGTACTTC; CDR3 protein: CAISEQRLAVYEQYF
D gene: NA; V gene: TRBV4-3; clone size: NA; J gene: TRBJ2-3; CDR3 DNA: TGCGCCAGCAGCCAAGAGGGGGGGCGCGGAGGTGGCACAGATACGCAGTATTTT; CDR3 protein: CASSQEGGRGGGTDTQYF
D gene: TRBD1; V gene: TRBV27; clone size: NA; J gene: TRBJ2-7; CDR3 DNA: TGTGCCAGCAGTATTGGGACAGGGGGTACCTACGAGCAGTACTTC; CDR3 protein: CASSIGTGGTYEQYF
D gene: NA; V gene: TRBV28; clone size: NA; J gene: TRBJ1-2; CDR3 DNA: TGTGCCAGCAGTTTAAGGGCAGGGGCGGGTGGCTACACCTTC; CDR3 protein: CASSLRAGAGGYTF
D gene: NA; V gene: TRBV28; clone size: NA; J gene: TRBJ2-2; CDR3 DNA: TGTGCCAGCAGTCTGGACACTCTGGGCACCGGGGAGCTGTTTTTT; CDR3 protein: CASSLDTLGTGELFF
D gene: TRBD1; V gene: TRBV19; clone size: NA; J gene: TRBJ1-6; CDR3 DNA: TGTGCCAGTAGTATCGCCCGACAGGGGGTTGATTCACCCCTCCACTTT; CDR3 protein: CASSIARQGVDSPLHF
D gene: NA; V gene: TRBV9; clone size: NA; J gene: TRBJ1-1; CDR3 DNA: TGTGCCAGCAGCGTGGGCAGGCCAAACACTGAAGCTTTCTTT; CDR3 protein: CASSVGRPNTEAFF
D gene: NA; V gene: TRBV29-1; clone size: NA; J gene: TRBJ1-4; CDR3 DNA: TGCAGCTCCATAGGGGATGAAAAACTGTTTTTT; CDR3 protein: CSSIGDEKLFF
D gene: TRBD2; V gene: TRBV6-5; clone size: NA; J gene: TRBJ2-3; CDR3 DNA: TGTGCCAGCAGTTACTCTAAGGGGACTAGTCCGGATACGCAGTATTTT; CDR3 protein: CASSYSKGTSPDTQYF
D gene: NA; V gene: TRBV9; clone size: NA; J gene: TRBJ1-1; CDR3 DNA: TGTGCCAGCAGCGTCCGCGGGAACACTGAAGCTTTCTTT; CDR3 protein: CASSVRGNTEAFF
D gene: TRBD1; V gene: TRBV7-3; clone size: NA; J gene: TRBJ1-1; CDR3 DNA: TGTGCCAGCAGTTCTACAGGGGAGGTAGGAGTCGCTTTCTTT; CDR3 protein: CASSSTGEVGVAFF
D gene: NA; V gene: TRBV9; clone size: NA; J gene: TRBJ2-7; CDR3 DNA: TGTGCCAGCAGCGTAGACACCTCCTACGAGCAGTACTTC; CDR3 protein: CASSVDTSYEQYF
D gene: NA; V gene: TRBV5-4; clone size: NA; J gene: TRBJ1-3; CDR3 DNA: TGTGCCAGCAGCCGGGAGGGATTTTCTGGAAACACCATATATTTT; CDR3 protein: CASSREGFSGNTIYF
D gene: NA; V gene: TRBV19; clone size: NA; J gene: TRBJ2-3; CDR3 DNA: TGTGCCACCCAGGACGGAGGAATGACAGATACGCAGTATTTT; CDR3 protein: CATQDGGMTDTQYF
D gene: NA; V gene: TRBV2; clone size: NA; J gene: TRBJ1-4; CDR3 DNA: TGTGCCAGCAGCGGACCGGGGGGGGGTGAAAAACTGTTTTTT; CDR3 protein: CASSGPGGGEKLFF
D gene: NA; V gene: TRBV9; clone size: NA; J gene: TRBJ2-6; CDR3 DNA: TGTGCCAGCAGCTCGGGACACCCGGACGTCCTGACTTTC; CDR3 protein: CASSSGHPDVLTF
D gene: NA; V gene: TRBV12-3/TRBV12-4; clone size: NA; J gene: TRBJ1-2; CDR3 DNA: TGTGCCAGCCGACCAGTTACGAGCTACACCTTC; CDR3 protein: CASRPVTSYTF